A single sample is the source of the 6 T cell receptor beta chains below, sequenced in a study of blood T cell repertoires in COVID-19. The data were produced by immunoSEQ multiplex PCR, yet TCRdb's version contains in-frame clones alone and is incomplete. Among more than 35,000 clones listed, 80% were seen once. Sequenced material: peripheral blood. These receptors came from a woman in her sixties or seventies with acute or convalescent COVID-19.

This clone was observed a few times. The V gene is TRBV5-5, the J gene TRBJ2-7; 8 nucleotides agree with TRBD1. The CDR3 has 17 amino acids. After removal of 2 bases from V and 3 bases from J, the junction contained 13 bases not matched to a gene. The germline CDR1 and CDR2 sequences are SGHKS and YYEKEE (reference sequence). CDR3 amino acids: CASSLGQGAIGFYEQYF. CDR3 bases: TGTGCCAGCAGCTTAGGCCAGGGGGCCATAGGGTTCTACGAGCAGTACTTC.

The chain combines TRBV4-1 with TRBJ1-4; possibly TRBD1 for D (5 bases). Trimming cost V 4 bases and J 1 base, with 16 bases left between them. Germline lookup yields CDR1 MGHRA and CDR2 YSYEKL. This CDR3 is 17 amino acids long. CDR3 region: CASSRSSWGGTNEKLFF. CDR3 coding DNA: TGCGCCAGCAGCCGAAGTTCATGGGGCGGAACTAATGAAAAACTGTTTTTT.

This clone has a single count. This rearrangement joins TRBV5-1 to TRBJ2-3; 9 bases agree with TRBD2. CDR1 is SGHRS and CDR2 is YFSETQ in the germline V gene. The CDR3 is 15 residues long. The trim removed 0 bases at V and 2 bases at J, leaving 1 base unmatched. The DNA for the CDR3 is TGCGCCAGCAGCTTGGCTAGCGGGGACACAGATACGCAGTATTTT. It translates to CASSLASGDTDTQYF.

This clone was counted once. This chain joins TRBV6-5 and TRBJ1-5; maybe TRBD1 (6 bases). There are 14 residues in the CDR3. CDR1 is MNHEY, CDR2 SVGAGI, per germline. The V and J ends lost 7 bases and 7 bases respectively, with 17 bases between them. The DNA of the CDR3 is TGTGCCAGCAATTCCCAGGGAGGGGGACAGCCCCAGCATTTT. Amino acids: CASNSQGGGQPQHF.

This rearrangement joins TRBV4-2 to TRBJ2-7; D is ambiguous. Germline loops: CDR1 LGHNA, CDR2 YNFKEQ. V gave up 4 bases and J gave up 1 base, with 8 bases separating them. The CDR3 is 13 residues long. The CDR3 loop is CASSPGSSYEQYF. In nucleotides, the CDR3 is TGTGCCAGCAGCCCCGGGTCGTCCTACGAGCAGTACTTC.

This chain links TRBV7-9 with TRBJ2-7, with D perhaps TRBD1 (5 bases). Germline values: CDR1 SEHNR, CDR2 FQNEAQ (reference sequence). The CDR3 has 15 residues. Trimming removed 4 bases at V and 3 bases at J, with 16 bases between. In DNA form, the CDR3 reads TGTGCCAGCAGCTCCATAATAGACAGTTACTACGAGCAGTACTTC. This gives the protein CASSSIIDSYYEQYF.